The entry below gives a single TCR beta chain sequence along with its context. As yet, its antigen is unknown. This record comes from a study of monozygotic twins with inflammatory bowel disease. Using the 5' RACE reads, TCRdb records one entry per CDR3 protein without DNA. In all, the sample yields around 450,000 distinct CDR3 sequences. This CDR3 comprises 15 residues. Germline V gene data show CDR1 as GTSNPN and CDR2 as SVGIG (reference sequence). Whole blood that had not undergone T cell sorting provided the isolated total RNA. General study points: Reduced clonotype sharing with other individuals was observed in IBD patients relative to healthy twins, especially with disease activity. There was no support for any single strong signal or clonotype associated with IBD. Distinct T cell subtypes could not be told apart.

Sequencing used blood. This TCR derives from a human donor with ulcerative colitis or Crohn's disease, or a healthy co-twin of an affected twin (not recorded which). This chain joins TRBV30 and TRBJ2-7; the D call of TRBD2 rests on TCRdb alone, since no DNA is present to check it. The CDR3 region is CAWSVGTSGSYEQYF.